Sequencing of this T cell receptor beta chain was carried out in a study of T cell responses to AZD1222 COVID-19 vaccine. Repertoires were generated with immunoSEQ multiplex PCR, while TCRdb's copy carries only in-frame clones and drops some. The sample yields roughly 100,000 clones, roughly 86% seen once. As concerns this clone: Its target is unknown.

The CDR3 consists of 13 residues. V dropped 6 bases and J dropped 5 bases, with 14 bases sitting between them. Germline CDR1 is SGHRS and CDR2 is YFSETQ. General study findings and limits: Reportedly, close to half of spike-specific TCRs are directed against unmutated variant regions. Vaccine-related CD4 TCRs covered spike, predominating at 160-218 and 743-854.

This sequence originates from an adult who received the MenACWY meningococcal vaccine as a control. J is TRBJ1-2 and V is TRBV5-1; D unresolved. Sequencing used peripheral blood, obtained 28 days after the second dose of the MenACWY control vaccine. DNA for the CDR3: TGCGCCAGCAAAACAGACGGACCGTATGGCTACACCTTC. Translation gives CASKTDGPYGYTF.